By share, the clone carrying this T cell receptor (beta chain) counts as medium-sized. Its specificity is not known. The data derive from a study of CD8+CD57+ T cells in acquired aplastic anemia. The wider study: Recorded DNA amounts for sorted CD4+ and CD8+ cells had an average of around 3 ug. Study-wide results and caveats: Researchers reported that CD8+ Simpson's diversity was not significantly different in patients versus controls.

Germline CDR1 and CDR2: SGHAT and FQNNGV. The length of the CDR3 is 18 residues. V was shortened by 1 base and J by 8 bases, with 24 bases between the two germline ends. Using genomic DNA as the template, TCR beta VDJ and CDR3 profiling was carried out. TCRdb reprocessed the reads with MiXCR, giving one entry per CDR3 protein. The sample shows about 40,000 distinct CDR3 sequences, approximately 63% of them seen only once. Previously, flow cytometry had revealed CD8+CD57+ cell expansion in the patients chosen for sequencing. The diagnosis in all patients was severe acquired aplastic anemia. The chain is built from TRBV11-2 and TRBJ2-1; the D call may be TRBD1 or TRBD2 (5 bases each). Sequencing was performed on sorted CD4+, CD8+, or CD8+CD57+ T cells (not recorded which) from PBMCs. The origin of this receptor is a human donor with aplastic anemia. The CDR3 bases are TGTGCCAGCAGCTTAGTTCAAGGGTCGGGGCCGAGAGGCGATGAGCAGTTCTTC. This encodes CASSLVQGSGPRGDEQFF. Based on the CDR3 plus reference TRBV11-2 and TRBJ2-1, the full variable domain is EAGVAQSPRYKIIEKRQSVAFWCNPISGHATLYWYQQILGQGPKLLIQFQNNGVVDDSQLPKDRFSAERLKGVDSTLKIQPAKLEDSAVYLCASSLVQGSGPRGDEQFFGPGTRLTVL.